Following are 20 T cell receptor beta chains from one sample sequenced in a study of Ad26.COV2.S vaccination and SARS-CoV-2 variants. Treatment here: some 19 received Ad26.COV2.S at low or high dose, single or two shots; about 5 received placebo; per-sample allocation not given. At day 63 after the first vaccine or placebo injection, samples were drawn. Sequencing was performed with immunoSEQ multiplex PCR; in TCRdb, only in-frame clones are kept and a portion is missing. The repertoire holds roughly 400,000 clones, with approximately 92% as singletons. The sequencing here drew on peripheral blood, taken in a trial of Ad26.COV2.S vaccine versus placebo. Source of these receptors: a person between 18 and 65 years old who received the Ad26.COV2.S COVID-19 vaccine or a placebo.

The genes are TRBV2 and TRBJ1-1; 7 bases fit TRBD1. The CDR3 runs 14 residues. V was clipped by 6 bases and J by 4 bases; unmatched bases: 8. CDR1 is SNHLY, CDR2 FYNNEI, per germline. CDR3 amino acids: CASSEQGESTEAFF. In nucleotides, the CDR3 is TGTGCCAGCAGCGAGCAGGGGGAGTCCACTGAAGCTTTCTTT. The whole variable domain, filled in from reference TRBV2 and TRBJ1-1, reads EPEVTQTPSHQVTQMGQEVILRCVPISNHLYFYWYRQILGQKVEFLVSFYNNEISEKSEIFDDQFSVERPDGSNFTLKIRSTKLEDSAMYFCASSEQGESTEAFFGQGTRLTVV.

This chain uses TRBV5-1 with TRBJ2-2; a weak D match, TRBD2 (7 bases). Germline-derived CDR1 and CDR2 are SGHRS and YFSETQ. V lost 4 bases to trimming and J lost 3 bases, with 16 bases between them. CDR3 length: 16 residues. As DNA, the CDR3 is TGCGCCAGCAGCGCGGATAGGGGGGGATACACCGGGGAGCTGTTTTTT. Translating gives CASSADRGGYTGELFF.

The V and J genes are TRBV5-6 and TRBJ1-1, with D uncertain. Germline loops: CDR1 SGHDT, CDR2 YYEEEE. The CDR3 loop spans 13 amino acids. Trimming took off 1 base at V and 7 bases at J, with 11 bases between the two ends. DNA of the CDR3: TGTGCCAGCAGCTTGAATTTAGGCAGTGAAGCTTTCTTT. Its protein product is CASSLNLGSEAFF.

This chain uses TRBV5-5 with TRBJ1-2, with TRBD1 identical over 8 bases. This CDR3 has 15 residues. The J segment lost 4 bases and the V segment lost 1 base, leaving 6 bases of the junction unmatched. From germline, CDR1 is SGHKS and CDR2 YYEKEE (reference sequence). For the CDR3, the DNA is TGTGCCAGCAGCTTGATGGCAGGGGGCTCCTATGGCTACACCTTC. Its protein product is CASSLMAGGSYGYTF.

V is TRBV5-6 and J is TRBJ1-2, with TRBD1 matching 12 bases. Trimming at V came to 4 bases and at J to 5 bases, leaving 12 bases not matched to a gene. Looked up from germline, CDR1 is SGHDT and CDR2 is YYEEEE. The CDR3 runs to 17 residues. The CDR3, as DNA: TGTGCCAGCAGCCCTGCCGGGACAGGGGGCCGCGAGTATGGCTACACCTTC. Translated, it gives CASSPAGTGGREYGYTF. The complete variable domain, with remaining parts taken from reference TRBV5-6 and TRBJ1-2, reads DAGVTQSPTHLIKTRGQQVTLRCSPKSGHDTVSWYQQALGQGPQFIFQYYEEEERQRGNFPDRFSGHQFPNYSSELNVNALLLGDSALYLCASSPAGTGGREYGYTFGSGTRLTVV.

The chain combines TRBV18 with TRBJ2-5; D unresolved. With 3 bases removed from V and 3 bases from J, the gap between germline ends came to 8 bases. Per the germline V gene, CDR1 is KGHSH and CDR2 is LQKENI. This CDR3 contains 13 residues. As DNA, the CDR3 is TGTGCCAGCTCACCGGCTAGGAAAGAGACCCAGTACTTC. It translates to CASSPARKETQYF.

This clone was recorded a few times. This rearrangement joins TRBV4-1 to TRBJ1-1; D not certain. The CDR3 sequence is 14 residues long. Per the germline V gene, CDR1 is MGHRA and CDR2 is YSYEKL. V lost 1 base and J 7 bases, leaving 13 bases between the germline ends. CDR3 in DNA: TGCGCCAGCAGCCAAGTAGTAGGGCGGCTTGAAGCTTTCTTT. Its protein is CASSQVVGRLEAFF.

The genes are TRBV9 and TRBJ1-1; D remains ambiguous. CDR3 size: 14 residues. Trimming pared 0 bases from V and 1 base from J, leaving 7 bases between. In germline, CDR1 is SGDLS, CDR2 YYNGEE. The chain's CDR3 is CASSVDTRNTEAFF. The CDR3 DNA reads TGTGCCAGCAGCGTAGACACACGGAACACTGAAGCTTTCTTT.

This rearrangement joins TRBV7-2 to TRBJ2-3, with 10 bases lining up with TRBD1. CDR3 length equals 15 residues. J lost 1 base, V lost 5 bases, and 3 bases had no gene match. CDR1 and CDR2 (germline): SGHTA, FQGNSA. CDR3 in DNA: TGTGCCAGCAGCATCGACAGGGGGCGCACAGATACGCAGTATTTT. Protein product: CASSIDRGRTDTQYF.

A few counts support this clone. The chain links TRBV6-2 or TRBV6-3 to TRBJ1-5; no reliable D call. CDR3 length: 15 amino acids. Trimming cost V 0 bases and J 1 base, with 7 bases left between them. The V gene's germline CDR1 is MNHEY and CDR2 SVGEGT. In DNA, the CDR3 is TGTGCCAGCAGTTACTCCGGCAGAAGCAATCAGCCCCAGCATTTT. This codes for CASSYSGRSNQPQHF.

This chain's CDR3 is CASSGGTTDTQYF. The CDR3 coding sequence is TGTGCCAGCAGCGGGGGGACCACAGATACGCAGTATTTT. The genes are TRBV11-3 and TRBJ2-3; possibly TRBD2 for D (6 bases). Trimming cost V 5 bases and J 2 bases, with 8 bases left between them. Looked up from germline, CDR1 is SGHNT and CDR2 is YENEEA. The CDR3 consists of 13 residues.

The V and J genes are TRBV2 and TRBJ2-1; no reliable D call. The CDR3 contains 11 residues. V lost 8 bases to trimming and J lost 10 bases, with 12 bases between them. The germline CDR1 and CDR2 sequences are SNHLY and FYNNEI. CDR3 in DNA: TGTGCCAGCCGTTTCCTTCGGGAGCAGTTCTTC. This encodes CASRFLREQFF.

The V gene is TRBV14, the J gene TRBJ1-6; perhaps TRBD1 as D (6 bases). V lost 1 base and J lost 9, with 10 bases in between. Germline-derived CDR1 and CDR2 are SGHDN and FVKESK. This CDR3 has 14 amino acids. The CDR3: CASSQVRGGSPLHF. The CDR3 bases are TGTGCCAGCAGCCAAGTTAGGGGGGGTTCACCCCTCCACTTT.

This clone occurred a few times. This chain joins TRBV18 and TRBJ1-2; D not resolved. CDR1 is KGHSH, CDR2 LQKENI, per germline. The CDR3 length is 14 residues. Trimming left V 1 base short and J 4 bases short, with 10 bases between. The CDR3 DNA reads as TGTGCCAGCTCACCACAAGCAGTACCCTATGGCTACACCTTC. Translation: CASSPQAVPYGYTF. The entire variable domain, with the rest obtained from reference TRBV18 and TRBJ1-2, is as follows: NAGVMQNPRHLVRRRGQEARLRCSPMKGHSHVYWYRQLPEEGLKFMVYLQKENIIDESGMPKERFSAEFPKEGPSILRIQQVVRGDSAAYFCASSPQAVPYGYTFGSGTRLTVV.

The chain employs TRBV19 and TRBJ1-6; a weak D match, TRBD1 (5 bases). The CDR3 sequence is 14 residues long. V lost 3 bases to trimming and J lost 13 bases, with 16 bases between them. Germline V CDR1 and CDR2: LNHDA, SQIVND (reference sequence). The CDR3 here is CASSIGQGNLPLHF. CDR3 coding DNA: TGTGCCAGTAGTATCGGGCAGGGTAACCTTCCCCTCCACTTT.

The chain links TRBV6-4 to TRBJ2-2; D gene uncertain. Germline CDR1 reads MRHNA; CDR2 reads SNTAGT. This CDR3 has 13 amino acids. With 0 bases removed from V and 7 bases from J, the gap between germline ends came to 6 bases. CDR3 sequence reads: CASSDSGHGELFF. The CDR3 DNA reads as TGTGCCAGCAGTGACTCAGGGCACGGGGAGCTGTTTTTT.

This chain links TRBV27 with TRBJ1-5; D not certain. CDR1 MNHEY and CDR2 SMNVEV come from the germline V gene (reference sequence). The germline V and J ends were trimmed by 5 bases and 0 bases, with 8 bases remaining between them. There are 14 residues in the CDR3. The CDR3 here is CASSPYNSNQPQHF. The CDR3 coding sequence is TGTGCCAGCAGTCCGTATAATAGCAATCAGCCCCAGCATTTT.

This clone has just a few counts. The chain recombines TRBV5-6 with TRBJ2-7; D may be TRBD1 (6 bases). V lost 0 bases and J lost 0, with 7 bases in between. Germline V CDR1 and CDR2: SGHDT, YYEEEE. The CDR3 covers 14 residues. The CDR3 bases are TGTGCCAGCAGCTTGGCGGGACACTCCTACGAGCAGTACTTC. Translating it yields CASSLAGHSYEQYF.

This chain uses TRBV13 with TRBJ1-6, with D unclear. Germline V gene data show CDR1 as PRHDT and CDR2 as FYEKMQ (reference sequence). V lost 2 bases to trimming and J lost 10 bases, with 9 bases between them. This CDR3 has 13 residues. The CDR3, as DNA: TGTGCCAGCAGCTTACCTGGAAGATCACCCCTCCACTTT. This gives the protein CASSLPGRSPLHF. Full variable domain (remainder filled in from reference TRBV13 and TRBJ1-6): AAGVIQSPRHLIKEKRETATLKCYPIPRHDTVYWYQQGPGQDPQFLISFYEKMQSDKGSIPDRFSAQQFSDYHSELNMSSLELGDSALYFCASSLPGRSPLHFGNGTRLTVT.

V is TRBV7-7 and J is TRBJ2-1; 11 positions match TRBD2. Germline loops: CDR1 SSHAT, CDR2 FNYEAQ (reference sequence). V gave up 5 bases and J gave up 9 bases; unmatched junction bases: 12. The CDR3 is 16 residues long. The CDR3 region has the DNA TGTGCCAGCAGCCGAAACCTCGGACTAGCGGGCGGTGAGCAGTTCTTC. It encodes CASSRNLGLAGGEQFF.